This T cell receptor beta chain was found in a study of OX40 agonist ivuxolimab in advanced cancers. Study details: Three patients had partial responses: one hepatocellular carcinoma, two cutaneous melanoma.

Clones were sequenced by immunoSEQ multiplex PCR, and TCRdb holds only the in-frame ones, with some missing. The sample carries 65,000 to 80,000 clones, approximately 90% recorded once. In regard to this clone: Antigen: not known.

Whole-study results and caveats: It was not determined which antigens were specifically recognized by the peripheral T cells that had undergone clonal expansion.

This clonotype originated in an adult with an advanced solid tumor such as melanoma, head and neck, liver or kidney cancer. Source: CD4+ or CD8+ T cells sorted from blood, taken in a trial of the OX40 agonist ivuxolimab.

The CDR3 DNA reads as TGTGCCAGCAGCAAAGAATCTACAGTAGATGTTTTT. It encodes CASSKESTVDVF. V is TRBV21-1 and J is TRBJ1-4; TRBD1, as called in the table, went unchecked against the DNA. TRBV21-1 is marked as a pseudogene. The CDR3 consists of 12 residues.